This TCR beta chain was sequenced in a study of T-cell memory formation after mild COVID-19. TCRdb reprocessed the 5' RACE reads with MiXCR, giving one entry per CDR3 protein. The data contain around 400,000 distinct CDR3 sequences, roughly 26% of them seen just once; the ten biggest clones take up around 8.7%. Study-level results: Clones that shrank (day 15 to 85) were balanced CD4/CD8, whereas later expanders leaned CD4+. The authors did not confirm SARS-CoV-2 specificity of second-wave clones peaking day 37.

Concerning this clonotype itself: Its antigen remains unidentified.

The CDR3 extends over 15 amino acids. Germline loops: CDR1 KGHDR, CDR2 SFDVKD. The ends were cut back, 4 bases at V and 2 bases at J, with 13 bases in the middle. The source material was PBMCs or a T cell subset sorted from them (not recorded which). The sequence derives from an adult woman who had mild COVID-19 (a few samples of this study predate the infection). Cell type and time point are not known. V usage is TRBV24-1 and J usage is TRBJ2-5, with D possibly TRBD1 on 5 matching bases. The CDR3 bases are TGTGCCACCAGTGAACCGACAGACCCACAAGAGACCCAGTACTTC. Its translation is CATSEPTDPQETQYF.